Described below is a single TCR beta chain sequence and its context. Its antigen is not known. One junction end does not reproduce the germline sequence, and a read error may be involved. Total RNA amounting to approximately 460 ng was the source from which TCR beta cDNA was made with a constant-region primer. Slightly modified ARM-PCR served as the procedure for the TCR beta libraries. These libraries came from three rounds of nested multiplex PCR. Forward primers for TRBV1-TRBV30 and a C-beta reverse primer served the first two PCR rounds, at around 11 cycles each. TCRdb re-analysed the multiplex PCR reads in MiXCR, keeping a single row per CDR3 protein. The sample includes about 84,000 distinct CDR3 sequences, roughly 72% of them seen just once. The germline gives CDR1 SQVTM, CDR2 ANQGSEA. This CDR3 is 11 amino acids long. This entry belongs to a study of tumor-infiltrating lymphocytes in primary liver carcinoma. At the level of the study: Patients comprised men and women whose ages fell between 30 and 69 years.

Study results and limitations: Only about 7-24% of top clones occurred in every one of the five tumor regions.

Joint extraction of RNA and DNA used about 17-31 mg of bulk tissue that was unsorted. The clonotype comes from a man aged 40-49 years with primary liver carcinoma and hepatitis B virus infection. Input material: liver tumor tissue from sampling region 1. Subset: tumor region T1, superior pole. This chain uses TRBV29-1 with TRBJ1-2, with a possible D match to TRBD1 (6 bases). The CDR3 here is CSVEGGHGCTF. CDR3 sequence (DNA): TGCAGCGTGGAAGGGGGACACGGCTGCACCTTC.